The sequence of this T cell receptor beta chain was determined in a study of vaccination and CD4 T cells after COVID-19. CDR3 length equals 17 residues. Germline V gene lookup returns CDR1 LNHNV and CDR2 YYDKDF (reference sequence). V was cut by 0 bases and J by 5 bases, with 16 bases left in between. Cultured CD4+ T-cell DNA underwent Oncomine TCR Beta short-read sequencing. One entry per CDR3 protein results from TCRdb running MiXCR on the PCR reads. Counted here are about 19,000 distinct CDR3 sequences, under 30% occurring once; the ten biggest clones make up roughly 7.5%. A note on this clonotype: Its cognate antigen is unknown.

Notes on the study in general: Counts of SARS-CoV-2-reactive clonotypes had a median that went from 21 to 38, a nonsignificant change.

The treatment here: roughly 10-day PBMC culture with coronavirus spike peptide pools or control peptides (ViraFEST assay). This TCR came from a human donor with COVID-19. The sample taken for sequencing was cultured CD4+ T cells from blood. The chain links TRBV15 to TRBJ1-4, with a tentative D call TRBD1 (5 bases). DNA for the CDR3: TGTGCCACCAGCAGAGAACCCCTTGCGTCAGGGAATGAAAAACTGTTTTTT. Amino acid sequence: CATSREPLASGNEKLFF. Full variable domain (rest looked up from reference TRBV15 and TRBJ1-4): DAMVIQNPRYQVTQFGKPVTLSCSQTLNHNVMYWYQQKSSQAPKLLFHYYDKDFNNEADTPDNFQSRRPNTSFCFLDIRSPGLGDTAMYLCATSREPLASGNEKLFFGSGTQLSVL.